The 5 T cell receptor beta chains below were found in one sample sequenced in a study of blood T cell repertoires in COVID-19 (dated by TCRdb to about 2020). The library relied on the immunoSEQ multiplex PCR assay. TCRdb carries this immuneACCESS record with in-frame sequences only. Its versions omit some clonotypes, under half of them owing to an unresolved V gene in the studies checked, with the rest unexplained. This sample gives about 50,000 clones in total; around 90% of them show up just once. The ten largest clones add up to approximately 12% of the sample. Sequenced material: peripheral blood. These receptor sequences come from a human donor with active COVID-19. The donor label of this sample is uncertain.

Sample share makes this clone medium-sized. This rearrangement joins TRBV27 to TRBJ2-5; TRBD1 agrees at 7 bases. V shed 4 bases and J 2 bases; nucleotides not matched to a gene: 7. This CDR3 region has 15 residues. Germline lookup yields CDR1 MNHEY and CDR2 SMNVEV (reference sequence). CDR3: CASSSRQGIQETQYF. The CDR3 DNA follows: TGTGCCAGCAGTTCGAGACAGGGTATACAAGAGACCCAGTACTTC.

The chain couples TRBV9 to TRBJ1-2; TRBD1 is a possible D gene (5 bases). This CDR3 comprises 14 residues. Trimming stripped 4 bases from V and 7 bases from J, with 17 bases between. Germline assignment: CDR1 SGDLS and CDR2 YYNGEE. The chain's CDR3 is CASSLMTASPGYTF. CDR3 in DNA: TGTGCCAGCAGCTTGATGACAGCCTCCCCTGGCTACACCTTC. The full variable domain, rest sourced from reference TRBV9 and TRBJ1-2, is DSGVTQTPKHLITATGQRVTLRCSPRSGDLSVYWYQQSLDQGLQFLIQYYNGEERAKGNILERFSAQQFPDLHSELNLSSLELGDSALYFCASSLMTASPGYTFGSGTRLTVV.

This clone was seen a handful of times. V usage is TRBV19 and J usage is TRBJ1-6, with D maybe TRBD1 (6 bases). CDR1 is LNHDA and CDR2 is SQIVND in the germline V gene (reference sequence). V was trimmed by 10 bases and J by 8 bases, leaving 15 bases between them. CDR3 size: 13 residues. The CDR3 region is CATQDSAYSPLHF. The CDR3 DNA reads TGTGCCACCCAGGACAGCGCTTATTCACCCCTCCACTTT. Supplemented by reference TRBV19 and TRBJ1-6, the full variable domain reads DGGITQSPKYLFRKEGQNVTLSCEQNLNHDAMYWYRQDPGQGLRLIYYSQIVNDFQKGDIAEGYSVSREKKESFPLTVTSAQKNPTAFYLCATQDSAYSPLHFGNGTRLTVT.

The chain joins TRBV2 to TRBJ1-1; 12 bases map to TRBD1. The CDR3 contains 15 residues. CDR1 and CDR2 (germline): SNHLY, FYNNEI. V was pared by 10 bases and J by 4 bases, with 10 bases of the junction left unmatched. As DNA, the CDR3 is TGTGCCACGAATAACCGGGACAGGGGGCCCACTGAAGCTTTCTTT. It translates to CATNNRDRGPTEAFF.

This clone was seen only a few times. CDR3 nucleotide sequence: TGTGCCTCCCGGCCACTAGGGAGGGCTGAAGCTTTCTTT. Translated, it gives CASRPLGRAEAFF. The chain carries TRBV27 and TRBJ1-1; no reliable D call. CDR1 and CDR2 (germline): MNHEY, SMNVEV (reference sequence). With 11 bases removed from V and 6 bases from J, the gap between germline ends came to 19 bases. The CDR3 has 13 residues.